The T cell receptor beta chain described here comes from a study of control samples from healthy donors and cancer patients. Per germline, CDR1 LNHDA and CDR2 SQIVND (reference sequence). The CDR3 has 14 residues. V lost 9 bases and J lost 4, with 16 bases in between. TCRdb's copy holds only in-frame clones and misses some; the assay was immunoSEQ multiplex PCR. The sample records roughly 220,000 clones, about 93% being singletons. The chain combines TRBV19 with TRBJ1-5; a possible D gene is TRBD1 (6 bases). Sequenced input: blood. This clonotype originated in a man aged 50 or older in good health. The CDR3 nucleotides read TGTGCCAGCCGTACGGACAGACCTAATCAGCCCCAGCATTTT. This encodes CASRTDRPNQPQHF.